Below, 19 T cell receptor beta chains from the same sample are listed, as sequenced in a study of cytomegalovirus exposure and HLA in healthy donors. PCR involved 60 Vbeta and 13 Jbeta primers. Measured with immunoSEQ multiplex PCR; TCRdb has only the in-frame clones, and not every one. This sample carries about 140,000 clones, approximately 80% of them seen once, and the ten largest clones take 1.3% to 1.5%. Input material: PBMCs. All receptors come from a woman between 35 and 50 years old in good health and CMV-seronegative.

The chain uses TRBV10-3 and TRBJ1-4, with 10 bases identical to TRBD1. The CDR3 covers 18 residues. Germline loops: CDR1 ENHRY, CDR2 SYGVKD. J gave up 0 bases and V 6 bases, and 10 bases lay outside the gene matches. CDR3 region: CAISRDRGSSATNEKLFF. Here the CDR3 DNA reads TGTGCCATCAGCCGGGACAGGGGAAGTTCTGCAACTAATGAAAAACTGTTTTTT.

The CDR3 DNA sequence: TGTGCCAGCAGCTTACCGGTCGCCGAAGAAAAACTGTTTTTT. Its protein product is CASSLPVAEEKLFF. The chain uses TRBV7-9 and TRBJ1-4; D uncertain. The CDR3 length is 14 residues. Germline V gene data show CDR1 as SEHNR and CDR2 as FQNEAQ (reference sequence). V lost 2 bases to trimming and J lost 8 bases, with 12 bases between them.

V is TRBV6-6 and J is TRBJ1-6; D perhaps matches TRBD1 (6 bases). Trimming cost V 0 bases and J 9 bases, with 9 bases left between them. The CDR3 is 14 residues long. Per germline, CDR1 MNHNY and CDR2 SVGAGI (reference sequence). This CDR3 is CASSYSIGGSPLHF. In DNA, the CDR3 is TGTGCCAGCAGTTACTCGATAGGGGGTTCACCCCTCCACTTT.

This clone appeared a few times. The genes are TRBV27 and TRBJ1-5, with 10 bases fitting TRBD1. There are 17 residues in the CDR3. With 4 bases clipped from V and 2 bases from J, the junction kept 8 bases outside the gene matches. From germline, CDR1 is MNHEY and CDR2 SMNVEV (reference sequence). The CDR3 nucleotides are TGTGCCAGCAGTTCCCGGGACAGGGGTTTTCGCAATCAGCCCCAGCATTTT. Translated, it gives CASSSRDRGFRNQPQHF.

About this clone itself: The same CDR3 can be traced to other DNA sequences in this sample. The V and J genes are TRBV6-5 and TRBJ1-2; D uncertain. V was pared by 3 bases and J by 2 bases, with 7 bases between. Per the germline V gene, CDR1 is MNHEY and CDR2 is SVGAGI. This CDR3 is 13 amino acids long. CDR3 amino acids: CASSYRVNYGYTF. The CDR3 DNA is TGTGCCAGCAGTTATCGGGTAAACTATGGCTACACCTTC.

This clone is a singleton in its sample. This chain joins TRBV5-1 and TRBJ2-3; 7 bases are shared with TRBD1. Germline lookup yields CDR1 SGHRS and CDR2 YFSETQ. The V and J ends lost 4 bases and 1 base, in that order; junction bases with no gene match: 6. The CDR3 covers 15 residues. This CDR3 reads CASSPGQAGTDTQYF. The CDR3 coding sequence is TGCGCCAGCAGCCCCGGACAGGCCGGCACAGATACGCAGTATTTT.

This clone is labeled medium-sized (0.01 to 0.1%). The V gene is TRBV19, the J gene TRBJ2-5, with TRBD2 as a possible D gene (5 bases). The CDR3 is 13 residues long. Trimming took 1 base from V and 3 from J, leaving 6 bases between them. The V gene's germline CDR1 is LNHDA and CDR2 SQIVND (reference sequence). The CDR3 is CASSIGGEETQYF. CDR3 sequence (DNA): TGTGCCAGTAGTATAGGGGGAGAAGAGACCCAGTACTTC.

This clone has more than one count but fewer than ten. The CDR3 coding sequence is TGCGCCAGCAGCCAAGGGACTGGACAGGGACAGCATTTT. The encoded protein is CASSQGTGQGQHF. The J gene is TRBJ1-5, the V gene TRBV4-1; 8 positions agree with TRBD1. The CDR3 is 13 amino acids. After removal of 1 base from V and 13 bases from J, the junction contained 6 bases not matched to a gene. The germline gives CDR1 MGHRA, CDR2 YSYEKL.

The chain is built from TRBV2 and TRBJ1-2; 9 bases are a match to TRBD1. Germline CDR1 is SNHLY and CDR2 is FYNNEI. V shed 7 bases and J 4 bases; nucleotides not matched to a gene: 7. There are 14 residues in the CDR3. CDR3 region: CASIGQGTSYGYTF. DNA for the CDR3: TGTGCCAGCATTGGACAGGGGACGTCCTATGGCTACACCTTC. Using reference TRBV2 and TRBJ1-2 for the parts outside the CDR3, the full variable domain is EPEVTQTPSHQVTQMGQEVILRCVPISNHLYFYWYRQILGQKVEFLVSFYNNEISEKSEIFDDQFSVERPDGSNFTLKIRSTKLEDSAMYFCASIGQGTSYGYTFGSGTRLTVV.

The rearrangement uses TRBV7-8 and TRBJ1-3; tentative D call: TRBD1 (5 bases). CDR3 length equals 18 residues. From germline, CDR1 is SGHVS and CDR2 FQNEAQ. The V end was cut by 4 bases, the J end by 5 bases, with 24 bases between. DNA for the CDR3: TGTGCCAGCAGCTCTGGAGGTCGAGGAGGGGAGAATCGAAACACCATATATTTT. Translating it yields CASSSGGRGGENRNTIYF.

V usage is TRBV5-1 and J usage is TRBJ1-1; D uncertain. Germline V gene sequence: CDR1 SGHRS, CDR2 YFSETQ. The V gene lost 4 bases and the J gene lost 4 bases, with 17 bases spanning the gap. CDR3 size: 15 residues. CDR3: CASSMDPIVVTEAFF. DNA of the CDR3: TGCGCCAGCAGCATGGACCCTATTGTAGTCACTGAAGCTTTCTTT.

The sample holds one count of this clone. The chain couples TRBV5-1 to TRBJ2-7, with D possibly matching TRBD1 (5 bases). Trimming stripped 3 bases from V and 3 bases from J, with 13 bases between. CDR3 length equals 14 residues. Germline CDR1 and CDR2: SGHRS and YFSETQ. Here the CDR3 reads CASSSTVPNYEQYF. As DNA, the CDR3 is TGCGCCAGCAGCTCGACAGTGCCAAACTACGAGCAGTACTTC.

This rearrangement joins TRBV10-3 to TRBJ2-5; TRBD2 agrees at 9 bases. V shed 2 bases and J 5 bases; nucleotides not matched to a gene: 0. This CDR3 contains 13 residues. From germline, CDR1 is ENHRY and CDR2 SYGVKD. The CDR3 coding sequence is TGTGCCATCAGTGAGGGACTAGCGGAGACCCAGTACTTC. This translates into CAISEGLAETQYF.

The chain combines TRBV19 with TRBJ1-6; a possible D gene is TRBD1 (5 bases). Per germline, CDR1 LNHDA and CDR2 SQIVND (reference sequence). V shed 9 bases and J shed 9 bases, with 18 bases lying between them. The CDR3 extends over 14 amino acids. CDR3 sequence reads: CASRWGVGVSPLHF. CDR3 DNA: TGTGCCAGCAGGTGGGGGGTTGGAGTTTCACCCCTCCACTTT.

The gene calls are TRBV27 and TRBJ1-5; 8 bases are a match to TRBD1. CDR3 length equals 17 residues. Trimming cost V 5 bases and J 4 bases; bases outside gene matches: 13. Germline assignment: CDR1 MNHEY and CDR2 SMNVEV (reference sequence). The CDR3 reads CASSPASTQGANQPQHF. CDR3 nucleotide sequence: TGTGCCAGCAGTCCCGCCTCAACCCAGGGGGCGAATCAGCCCCAGCATTTT.

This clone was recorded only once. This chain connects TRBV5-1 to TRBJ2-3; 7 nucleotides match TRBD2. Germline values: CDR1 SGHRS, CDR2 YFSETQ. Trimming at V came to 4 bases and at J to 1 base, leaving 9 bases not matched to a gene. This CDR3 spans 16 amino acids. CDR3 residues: CASSPPGGGGTDTQYF. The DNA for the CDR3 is TGCGCCAGCAGCCCCCCCGGGGGAGGGGGCACAGATACGCAGTATTTT.

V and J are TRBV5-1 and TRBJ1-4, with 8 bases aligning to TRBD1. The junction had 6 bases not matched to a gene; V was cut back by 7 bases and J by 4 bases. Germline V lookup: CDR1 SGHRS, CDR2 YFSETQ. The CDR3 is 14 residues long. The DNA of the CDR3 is TGCGCCAGCCGAACAGGGGGGGTTAATGAAAAACTGTTTTTT. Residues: CASRTGGVNEKLFF.

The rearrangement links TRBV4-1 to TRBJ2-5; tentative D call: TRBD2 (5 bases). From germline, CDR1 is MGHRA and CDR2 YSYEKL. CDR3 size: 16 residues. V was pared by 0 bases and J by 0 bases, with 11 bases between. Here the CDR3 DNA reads TGCGCCAGCAGCCAAGAGTCTAGCTTGTACCAAGAGACCCAGTACTTC. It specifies CASSQESSLYQETQYF.

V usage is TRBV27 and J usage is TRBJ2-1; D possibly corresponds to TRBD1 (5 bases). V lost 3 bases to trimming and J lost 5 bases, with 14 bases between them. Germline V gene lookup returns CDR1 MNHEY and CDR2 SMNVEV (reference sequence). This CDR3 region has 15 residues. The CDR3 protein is CASSFSQGANNEQFF. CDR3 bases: TGTGCCAGCAGTTTTAGTCAAGGGGCGAACAATGAGCAGTTCTTC.